This T cell receptor beta chain was retrieved from a study of technical replicates of blood from a few donors. Data came from immunoSEQ multiplex PCR; TCRdb stores just in-frame clones and leaves some out. The sample lists 70,000 to 85,000 clones, 97% seen once, with more than 0.15% in the top ten. The germline V gene has CDR1 MGHDK and CDR2 SYGVNS. V was pared by 8 bases and J by 4 bases, with 10 bases between. The CDR3 loop spans 12 amino acids. The chain has TRBV25-1 and TRBJ2-3; D call uncertain. The receptor was isolated from a human donor in good health. Sample: T cells isolated from PBMCs. CDR3 loop: CASGPLADTQYF. DNA for the CDR3: TGTGCCAGCGGCCCTTTGGCAGATACGCAGTATTTT.